A single sample gave rise to the 26 T cell receptor beta chains below, sequenced in a study of CD8 T cells in Susac syndrome. The authors reverse transcribed roughly 0.5 to 1 ug RNA with random hexamers. TCRdb independently ran MiXCR on the immunoSEQ multiplex PCR reads; one entry per CDR3 protein. This sample yields about 77,000 distinct CDR3 sequences, of which roughly 91% are seen a single time; 0.52% belongs to the top ten. Sequencing was performed on CD4+ T cells from PBMCs. These receptors were collected from a human donor with Susac syndrome.

This clonotype was detected only once. This chain links TRBV2 with TRBJ2-3; D gene uncertain. This CDR3 has 14 residues. The ends were cut back, 2 bases at V and 1 base at J, with 7 bases in the middle. Per the germline V gene, CDR1 is SNHLY and CDR2 is FYNNEI. CDR3: CASSEFTRTDTQYF. The DNA of the CDR3 is TGTGCCAGCAGTGAATTTACGCGCACAGATACGCAGTATTTT.

This clonotype was found a few times. The V gene is TRBV19, the J gene TRBJ2-5, with 9 bases aligning to TRBD1. Losses at the gene ends were 5 bases for V and 4 bases for J; bases not matched to a gene: 8. Per the germline V gene, CDR1 is LNHDA and CDR2 is SQIVND (reference sequence). This CDR3 spans 15 amino acids. CDR3 in amino acids: CASSDGQGRRETQYF. DNA for the CDR3: TGTGCCAGTAGTGATGGACAGGGGAGGCGAGAGACCCAGTACTTC.

The V and J genes are TRBV30 and TRBJ1-1, with D possibly being TRBD1 (6 bases). V was clipped by 5 bases and J by 4 bases, with 11 bases between them. The germline gives CDR1 GTSNPN, CDR2 SVGIG (reference sequence). The CDR3 has 12 amino acids. The CDR3 DNA reads TGTGCCTGGGCAGGAGGGGGCACTGAAGCTTTCTTT. Its protein product is CAWAGGGTEAFF. Supplemented by reference TRBV30 and TRBJ1-1, the full variable domain reads SQTIHQWPATLVQPVGSPLSLECTVEGTSNPNLYWYRQAAGRGLQLLFYSVGIGQISSEVPQNLSASRPQDRQFILSSKKLLLSDSGFYLCAWAGGGTEAFFGQGTRLTVV.

Concerning this clonotype: One junction end does not reproduce the germline sequence, and a read error may be involved. The CDR3 spells CASSLVNQGGRTF. The CDR3 coding sequence is TGTGCCAGCAGCTTGGTAAACCAGGGCGGGCGAACGTTT. The gene calls are TRBV5-6 and TRBJ1-4; the D gene is possibly TRBD1 (5 bases). The CDR3 runs 13 residues. CDR1 and CDR2 (germline): SGHDT, YYEEEE.

The chain employs TRBV3-1 and TRBJ2-1; no firm D call. The CDR3 is 16 residues long. Germline assignment: CDR1 LGHDT and CDR2 YNNKEL (reference sequence). Trimming left V 1 base short and J 4 bases short, with 14 bases between. The CDR3 here is CASSQASTRYYNEQFF. The CDR3, as DNA: TGTGCCAGCAGCCAAGCCTCGACCCGCTATTACAATGAGCAGTTCTTC.

The CDR3 protein is CASRRTGKGGYTF. CDR3 bases: TGTGCCAGCAGGCGGACAGGAAAGGGTGGCTACACCTTC. The chain employs TRBV2 and TRBJ1-2, with 7 bases lining up with TRBD1. Germline CDR1 SNHLY, CDR2 FYNNEI. V trimming: 6 bases; J trimming: 7 bases; junction bases outside the gene matches: 8. The CDR3 has 13 residues.

This rearrangement joins TRBV5-4 to TRBJ2-6; 8 bases map to TRBD1. V lost 4 bases, J lost 4 bases, and 7 bases stayed unmatched. Germline assignment: CDR1 SGHNT and CDR2 YYREEE (reference sequence). This CDR3 region has 16 residues. The CDR3 DNA is TGTGCCAGCAGCGGCAGGGGGCCCGGAGGGGCCAACGTCCTGACTTTC. This translates into CASSGRGPGGANVLTF.

This clonotype was detected once. The V and J genes are TRBV18 and TRBJ2-1; 8 bases agree with TRBD2. CDR1 is KGHSH, CDR2 LQKENI, per germline. The CDR3 length is 15 residues. The V gene end was trimmed by 3 bases and the J gene end by 8 bases; junction bases not matched to a gene: 9. DNA of the CDR3: TGTGCCAGCTCACCGTACCGGGAGGGCGTCGATGAGCAGTTCTTC. Translating it yields CASSPYREGVDEQFF.

The chain employs TRBV5-6 and TRBJ2-6; 7 bases line up with TRBD1. This CDR3 comprises 14 residues. The V gene end was trimmed by 3 bases and the J gene end by 13 bases; junction bases not matched to a gene: 10. Per germline, CDR1 SGHDT and CDR2 YYEEEE. Written as DNA, the CDR3 is TGTGCCAGCAGCTGGTGGACAGGACGCAAAGTCCTGACTTTC. Protein: CASSWWTGRKVLTF.

CDR3 amino acids: CASSLPRQPNQPQHF. The CDR3 DNA follows: TGTGCCAGCAGTTTACCCCGACAGCCTAATCAGCCCCAGCATTTT. The V gene is TRBV12-3 or TRBV12-4, the J gene TRBJ1-5, with a tentative D call TRBD1 (5 bases). Trimming stripped 2 bases from V and 4 bases from J, with 12 bases between. This CDR3 is built from 15 residues.

This sequence joins TRBV27 and TRBJ1-2; D possibly corresponds to TRBD1 (6 bases). The germline CDR1 and CDR2 sequences are MNHEY and SMNVEV (reference sequence). CDR3 length equals 13 residues. The germline V and J ends were trimmed by 6 bases and 5 bases, with 13 bases remaining between them. CDR3 sequence: CASSRPGQYGYTF. CDR3 DNA: TGTGCCAGCAGCCGCCCAGGACAGTATGGCTACACCTTC.

V usage is TRBV5-1 and J usage is TRBJ2-6, with D perhaps TRBD2 (5 bases). The germline V gene encodes CDR1 SGHRS and CDR2 YFSETQ. The V end was cut by 3 bases, the J end by 2 bases, with 12 bases between. The CDR3 length is 16 residues. Written as DNA, the CDR3 is TGCGCCAGCAGCTCAAACCTGAGGGCTGGGGCCAACGTCCTGACTTTC. It specifies CASSSNLRAGANVLTF.

This chain connects TRBV5-1 to TRBJ2-1; TRBD2 is a possible D gene (5 bases). This CDR3 region has 14 residues. V was cut by 0 bases and J by 8 bases, with 12 bases left in between. In germline, CDR1 is SGHRS, CDR2 YFSETQ. CDR3 region: CASSLVRGKDEQFF. In DNA form, the CDR3 reads TGCGCCAGCAGCTTGGTCCGGGGTAAGGATGAGCAGTTCTTC.

The chain has TRBV7-9 and TRBJ1-5; no clear D gene. V was cut by 1 base and J by 1 base, with 8 bases left in between. Germline lookup yields CDR1 SEHNR and CDR2 FQNEAQ (reference sequence). The CDR3 is 15 residues long. DNA of the CDR3: TGTGCCAGCAGCTTAGGGCCAAGCAGCAATCAGCCCCAGCATTTT. Amino acids: CASSLGPSSNQPQHF.

The CDR3 protein is CASSQRLAGGYNEQFF. As DNA, the CDR3 is TGTGCCAGCAGCCAACGACTAGCGGGAGGATACAATGAGCAGTTCTTC. V is TRBV27 and J is TRBJ2-1; TRBD2 matches 13 bases. Germline V gene data show CDR1 as MNHEY and CDR2 as SMNVEV (reference sequence). The CDR3 contains 16 residues. Trimming removed 6 bases from V and 4 bases from J; junction bases left unmatched: 6.

The chain has TRBV11-2 and TRBJ1-2; a weak D match, TRBD1 (5 bases). The V gene lost 2 bases and the J gene lost 6 bases, with 16 bases spanning the gap. The CDR3 length is 15 residues. CDR1 and CDR2 (germline): SGHAT, FQNNGV. The CDR3 here is CASSLNTGWGNGYTF. The CDR3 nucleotides are TGTGCCAGCAGCTTAAACACAGGCTGGGGGAATGGCTACACCTTC. The full variable domain, completed using reference TRBV11-2 and TRBJ1-2, is EAGVAQSPRYKIIEKRQSVAFWCNPISGHATLYWYQQILGQGPKLLIQFQNNGVVDDSQLPKDRFSAERLKGVDSTLKIQPAKLEDSAVYLCASSLNTGWGNGYTFGSGTRLTVV.

The gene calls are TRBV28 and TRBJ2-7; D is perhaps TRBD1 or TRBD2 (5 bases each). V lost 7 bases and J lost 0, with 13 bases in between. In germline, CDR1 is MDHEN, CDR2 SYDVKM. The CDR3 consists of 14 residues. In nucleotides, the CDR3 is TGTGCCAGCACCAAGAGGGGATTCTCCTACGAGCAGTACTTC. It encodes CASTKRGFSYEQYF.

The chain employs TRBV6-2 or TRBV6-3 and TRBJ2-7, with a tentative D call TRBD2 (7 bases). Per germline, CDR1 MNHEY and CDR2 SVGEGT. V lost 6 bases, J lost 2 bases, and 17 bases lay in between. This CDR3 comprises 15 residues. DNA of the CDR3: TGTGCCAGCAGCCGCTGGGGGGGCGATGCCTACGAGCAGTACTTC. This translates into CASSRWGGDAYEQYF.

The chain is built from TRBV6-5 and TRBJ2-2; possibly TRBD1 for D (6 bases). V was pared by 0 bases and J by 5 bases, with 13 bases between. CDR3 length equals 16 residues. From germline, CDR1 is MNHEY and CDR2 SVGAGI. DNA for the CDR3: TGTGCCAGCAGTTACTCTCCAGGGGTCCTTACCGGGGAGCTGTTTTTT. Its protein is CASSYSPGVLTGELFF.

The V gene is TRBV7-2, the J gene TRBJ1-2; unclear D gene. Germline V gene sequence: CDR1 SGHTA, CDR2 FQGNSA. The V gene lost 0 bases and the J gene lost 4 bases, with 15 bases spanning the gap. The CDR3 consists of 16 residues. In nucleotides, the CDR3 is TGTGCCAGCAGCTTAGCGCTAGCTATTAGGACCTATGGCTACACCTTC. Protein product: CASSLALAIRTYGYTF.

The chain uses TRBV5-1 and TRBJ2-3; TRBD2 matches 10 bases. Germline V gives CDR1 SGHRS, CDR2 YFSETQ. The CDR3 is 16 residues long. With 0 bases clipped from V and 3 bases from J, the junction kept 4 bases outside the gene matches. The CDR3 DNA is TGCGCCAGCAGCTTGGCGGTAGCGGGGGGAACAGATACGCAGTATTTT. Translation: CASSLAVAGGTDTQYF.

This chain connects TRBV7-2 to TRBJ2-5; D is perhaps TRBD2 (5 bases). The germline V gene has CDR1 SGHTA and CDR2 FQGNSA. This CDR3 is built from 15 residues. The germline V and J ends were trimmed by 4 bases and 5 bases, with 17 bases remaining between them. The CDR3 DNA sequence: TGTGCCAGCAGCTCGGTAGGAGGCGGTTGGGAGACCCAGTACTTC. As protein: CASSSVGGGWETQYF.

This clonotype was observed a single time. This chain connects TRBV3-1 to TRBJ1-5, with a tentative D call TRBD1 (6 bases). Germline values: CDR1 LGHDT, CDR2 YNNKEL (reference sequence). V dropped 4 bases and J dropped 6 bases, with 19 bases sitting between them. CDR3 size: 16 residues. The CDR3 DNA follows: TGTGCCAGCAGCCCCCAAGGGGCCGGGACAACTCAGCCCCAGCATTTT. Translated: CASSPQGAGTTQPQHF.

The rearrangement links TRBV6-1 to TRBJ2-1, with TRBD1 matching 10 bases. Germline V CDR1 and CDR2: MNHNS, SASEGT. This CDR3 contains 16 residues. V gave up 6 bases and J gave up 2 bases; unmatched junction bases: 7. CDR3 protein: CASRTLTGGAYNEQFF. Here the CDR3 DNA reads TGTGCCAGCAGGACTTTGACAGGGGGCGCCTACAATGAGCAGTTCTTC.

J is TRBJ2-5 and V is TRBV5-1, with 9 bases aligning to TRBD2. V lost 4 bases, J lost 4 bases, and 11 bases stayed unmatched. The germline V gene has CDR1 SGHRS and CDR2 YFSETQ. The CDR3 has 16 amino acids. The DNA of the CDR3 is TGCGCCAGCAGCCCCACGCCGGCGGGAGGGTCAGAGACCCAGTACTTC. Its protein is CASSPTPAGGSETQYF.

The chain carries TRBV20-1 and TRBJ2-3; 7 bases align to TRBD2. CDR3 length: 12 residues. Trimming removed 7 bases from V and 3 bases from J; junction bases left unmatched: 4. CDR1 and CDR2 (germline): DFQATT, SNEGSKA (reference sequence). CDR3 amino acids: CSVGGKTDTQYF. DNA for the CDR3: TGCAGTGTCGGGGGGAAGACAGATACGCAGTATTTT.